The 22 T cell receptor beta chains below were found in one sample sequenced in a study of T cell changes during pregnancy in multiple sclerosis. The protocol was immunoSEQ multiplex PCR, while the TCRdb copy is restricted to in-frame clones and leaves out a portion. The data contain under 80,000 clones, just over 90% of them seen just once; the ten biggest clones take up 0.45% to 0.55%. Sequenced material: CD4+ T cells from peripheral blood mononuclear cells, taken in the second trimester of pregnancy. These receptors all come from a female donor with multiple sclerosis, enrolled in a pregnancy study.

The rearrangement links TRBV5-4 to TRBJ2-1, with TRBD2 matching 7 bases. Germline V lookup: CDR1 SGHNT, CDR2 YYREEE (reference sequence). CDR3 length: 11 residues. Losses at the gene ends were 4 bases for V and 13 bases for J; bases not matched to a gene: 5. CDR3 loop: CASSLGLDQFF. In DNA, the CDR3 is TGTGCCAGCAGCCTCGGACTAGATCAGTTCTTC.

The rearrangement joins TRBV30 to TRBJ2-3, with D perhaps TRBD1 (5 bases). Germline lookup yields CDR1 GTSNPN and CDR2 SVGIG (reference sequence). Trimming stripped 3 bases from V and 0 bases from J, with 7 bases between. CDR3 length equals 13 residues. The CDR3 spells CAWRTASTDTQYF. The CDR3 region has the DNA TGTGCCTGGAGGACAGCTAGCACAGATACGCAGTATTTT.

The chain links TRBV6-1 to TRBJ1-3; 10 bases agree with TRBD1. V gave up 3 bases and J gave up 9 bases; unmatched junction bases: 5. The germline V gene has CDR1 MNHNS and CDR2 SASEGT. The CDR3 extends over 14 amino acids. CDR3 protein: CASSELDRGGTIYF. CDR3 nucleotides: TGTGCCAGCAGTGAGCTGGACAGGGGGGGCACCATATATTTT.

As DNA, the CDR3 is TGTGCCAGCAGCTTACAGGGCCGCTCCTACGAGCAGTACTTC. This encodes CASSLQGRSYEQYF. This chain links TRBV7-2 with TRBJ2-7, with D possibly matching TRBD1 (5 bases). Trimming stripped 2 bases from V and 0 bases from J, with 8 bases between. This CDR3 has 14 amino acids. Per germline, CDR1 SGHTA and CDR2 FQGNSA.

The genes are TRBV5-4 and TRBJ1-2, with 10 positions matching TRBD1. There are 15 residues in the CDR3. V was pared by 5 bases and J by 6 bases, with 10 bases of the junction left unmatched. Germline CDR1 is SGHNT and CDR2 is YYREEE (reference sequence). CDR3 sequence: CASRTYSGTGDGYTF. CDR3 coding DNA: TGTGCCAGCAGGACTTATTCCGGGACAGGGGATGGCTACACCTTC.

The chain carries TRBV29-1 and TRBJ2-1; TRBD2 matches 10 bases. Germline CDR1 reads SQVTM; CDR2 reads ANQGSEA. V was clipped by 3 bases and J by 9 bases; unmatched bases: 11. The CDR3 consists of 15 residues. The chain's CDR3 is CSVDSVAGGWSEQFF. In DNA form, the CDR3 reads TGCAGCGTTGATTCTGTAGCGGGAGGTTGGAGTGAGCAGTTCTTC.

The J gene is TRBJ2-7, the V gene TRBV2; no clear D gene. The CDR3 runs to 11 residues. V shed 5 bases and J shed 2 bases, with 4 bases lying between them. Germline V gene data show CDR1 as SNHLY and CDR2 as FYNNEI. CDR3 sequence reads: CASSQTYEQYF. CDR3 DNA: TGTGCCAGCAGTCAGACCTACGAGCAGTACTTC.

J is TRBJ1-3 and V is TRBV30, with no clear D. Per the germline V gene, CDR1 is GTSNPN and CDR2 is SVGIG (reference sequence). This CDR3 contains 14 residues. Between the trimmed V and J ends, which lost 0 bases and 4 bases, there was a span of 10 bases. The CDR3 loop reads CAWSVGNPGNTIYF. The CDR3, as DNA: TGTGCCTGGAGTGTCGGGAATCCGGGAAACACCATATATTTT.

The chain employs TRBV19 and TRBJ1-2, with 10 bases aligning to TRBD1. This CDR3 spans 16 amino acids. Germline assignment: CDR1 LNHDA and CDR2 SQIVND (reference sequence). The V segment lost 7 bases and the J segment 2 bases; nucleotides outside the gene matches: 10. In DNA form, the CDR3 reads TGTGCCAGTAAAGGCGACCGACAGGGGGCAAACTATGGCTACACCTTC. Amino acid sequence: CASKGDRQGANYGYTF.

V usage is TRBV7-2 and J usage is TRBJ1-2; maybe TRBD1 (6 bases). Trimming pared 1 base from V and 4 bases from J, leaving 7 bases between. This CDR3 has 13 residues. The V gene's germline CDR1 is SGHTA and CDR2 FQGNSA. In nucleotides, the CDR3 is TGTGCCAGCAGCTTAGAAGGGGGCTATGGCTACACCTTC. Its translation: CASSLEGGYGYTF.

The genes are TRBV5-1 and TRBJ1-1, with TRBD1 matching over 7 bases. The J segment lost 7 bases and the V segment lost 3 bases, leaving 3 bases of the junction unmatched. Germline-derived CDR1 and CDR2 are SGHRS and YFSETQ. The CDR3 sequence is 12 residues long. CDR3 in DNA: TGCGCCAGCAGCTACAGGGGTCTTGAAGCTTTCTTT. Residues: CASSYRGLEAFF.

The V and J genes are TRBV15 and TRBJ1-5; 8 positions agree with TRBD1. Germline trimming cut 5 bases from V and 4 bases from J; bases unmatched to any gene: 7. The CDR3 is 15 residues long. Germline V lookup: CDR1 LNHNV, CDR2 YYDKDF (reference sequence). The CDR3 DNA is TGTGCCACCAGCGGGGTGACAGGGGCAAATCAGCCCCAGCATTTT. Amino acids: CATSGVTGANQPQHF. Filled out from reference TRBV15 and TRBJ1-5, the complete variable domain reads DAMVIQNPRYQVTQFGKPVTLSCSQTLNHNVMYWYQQKSSQAPKLLFHYYDKDFNNEADTPDNFQSRRPNTSFCFLDIRSPGLGDTAMYLCATSGVTGANQPQHFGDGTRLSIL.

V gene TRBV19 combines with J gene TRBJ1-3, with 9 bases identical to TRBD1. Germline loops: CDR1 LNHDA, CDR2 SQIVND (reference sequence). CDR3 size: 13 residues. Unmatched junction bases numbered 4, after V lost 7 bases and J lost 6 bases. CDR3 coding DNA: TGTGCCAGTATGGGACAGGGTTTAAACACCATATATTTT. The encoded protein is CASMGQGLNTIYF.

This chain uses TRBV7-3 with TRBJ2-5; D is undetermined. Germline assignment: CDR1 SGHTA and CDR2 FQGTGA. The V and J ends lost 5 bases and 3 bases respectively, with 10 bases between them. The length of the CDR3 is 13 residues. CDR3 in amino acids: CASSRLVEETQYF. In DNA form, the CDR3 reads TGTGCCAGCAGCCGGTTGGTAGAAGAGACCCAGTACTTC.

Details on this clone: The sample contains more than one DNA sequence encoding this CDR3. The chain joins TRBV6-1 to TRBJ2-7; the D is unclear. The CDR3 runs 11 residues. Looked up from germline, CDR1 is MNHNS and CDR2 is SASEGT. V lost 6 bases to trimming and J lost 3 bases, with 6 bases between them. The CDR3 here is CASRRDYEQYF. Here the CDR3 DNA reads TGTGCCAGCAGGAGAGACTACGAGCAGTACTTC.

This clone appeared once. This chain joins TRBV28 and TRBJ2-3; D might be TRBD1 (6 bases). Trimming cost V 5 bases and J 3 bases, with 9 bases left between them. Germline loops: CDR1 MDHEN, CDR2 SYDVKM. The CDR3 loop spans 13 amino acids. In DNA, the CDR3 is TGTGCCAGCAGTCCACAGGGAACAGATACGCAGTATTTT. It encodes CASSPQGTDTQYF.

The chain employs TRBV9 and TRBJ2-3, with 11 nucleotides matching TRBD2. Germline CDR1 reads SGDLS; CDR2 reads YYNGEE. The CDR3 contains 14 residues. J gave up 9 bases and V 0 bases, and 3 bases lay outside the gene matches. In nucleotides, the CDR3 is TGTGCCAGCAGCGTAGCTAGCGGGGGGTACACGCAGTATTTT. Translation gives CASSVASGGYTQYF. Using reference TRBV9 and TRBJ2-3 for the parts outside the CDR3, the full variable domain is DSGVTQTPKHLITATGQRVTLRCSPRSGDLSVYWYQQSLDQGLQFLIQYYNGEERAKGNILERFSAQQFPDLHSELNLSSLELGDSALYFCASSVASGGYTQYFGPGTRLTVL.

This sequence joins TRBV7-8 and TRBJ2-7; no clear D. Germline assignment: CDR1 SGHVS and CDR2 FQNEAQ. The CDR3 consists of 16 residues. The V end was cut by 5 bases, the J end by 4 bases, with 21 bases between. CDR3 sequence (DNA): TGTGCCAGCAGCCGAGATGCTCTCCCAAATCGATACGAGCAGTACTTC. Residues: CASSRDALPNRYEQYF. Filled out from reference TRBV7-8 and TRBJ2-7, the complete variable domain reads GAGVSQSPRYKVAKRGQDVALRCDPISGHVSLFWYQQALGQGPEFLTYFQNEAQLDKSGLPSDRFFAERPEGSVSTLKIQRTQQEDSAVYLCASSRDALPNRYEQYFGPGTRLTVT.

The chain couples TRBV7-8 to TRBJ1-6, with D possibly TRBD1 on 5 matching bases. Germline CDR1 SGHVS, CDR2 FQNEAQ. CDR3 size: 18 residues. Trimming stripped 0 bases from V and 0 bases from J, with 12 bases between. CDR3: CASSLARQGSSYNSPLHF. Here the CDR3 DNA reads TGTGCCAGCAGCTTAGCGCGTCAGGGAAGCTCCTATAATTCACCCCTCCACTTT. The variable domain in full, with the rest retrieved from reference TRBV7-8 and TRBJ1-6, is GAGVSQSPRYKVAKRGQDVALRCDPISGHVSLFWYQQALGQGPEFLTYFQNEAQLDKSGLPSDRFFAERPEGSVSTLKIQRTQQEDSAVYLCASSLARQGSSYNSPLHFGNGTRLTVT.

The chain recombines TRBV11-2 with TRBJ1-6; D might be TRBD1 (6 bases). The CDR3 loop spans 17 amino acids. Germline lookup yields CDR1 SGHAT and CDR2 FQNNGV. Between the trimmed V and J ends, which lost 1 base and 5 bases, there was a span of 15 bases. CDR3 in amino acids: CASSLVGGRGDNSPLHF. Here the CDR3 DNA reads TGTGCCAGCAGCTTAGTCGGGGGGCGCGGAGATAATTCACCCCTCCACTTT.

This chain links TRBV4-1 with TRBJ2-4; 9 positions agree with TRBD2. Looked up from germline, CDR1 is MGHRA and CDR2 is YSYEKL. This CDR3 has 18 residues. With 0 bases clipped from V and 6 bases from J, the junction kept 12 bases outside the gene matches. CDR3 amino acids: CASSQEGASGKYGNIQYF. CDR3 DNA sequence: TGCGCCAGCAGCCAAGAGGGGGCTAGCGGGAAGTATGGAAACATTCAGTACTTC.

V usage is TRBV6-1 and J usage is TRBJ1-5; weak D call: TRBD1 (5 bases). The V end lost 6 bases, the J end lost 7 bases, and 19 bases lay between the germline ends. The germline CDR1 and CDR2 sequences are MNHNS and SASEGT. The CDR3 is 15 residues long. CDR3 coding DNA: TGTGCCAGCAGCCTGTCGCGGGGGTCCGGACAGCCCCAGCATTTT. Residues: CASSLSRGSGQPQHF.